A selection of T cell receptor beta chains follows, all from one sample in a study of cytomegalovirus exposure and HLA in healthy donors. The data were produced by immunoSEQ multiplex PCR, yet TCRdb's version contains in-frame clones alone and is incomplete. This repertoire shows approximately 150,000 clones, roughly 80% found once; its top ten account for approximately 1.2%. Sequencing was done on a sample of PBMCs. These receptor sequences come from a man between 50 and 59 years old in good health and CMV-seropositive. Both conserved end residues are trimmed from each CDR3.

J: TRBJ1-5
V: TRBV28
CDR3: ASSSAGFRYQPQH

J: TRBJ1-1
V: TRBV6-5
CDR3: ASSYSGQGANTEAF

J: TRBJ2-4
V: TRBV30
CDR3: AWSVLELAKNIQY

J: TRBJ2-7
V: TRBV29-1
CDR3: SVGGGGRISYEQY

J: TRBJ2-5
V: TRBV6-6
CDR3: ASSYQREGRETQY

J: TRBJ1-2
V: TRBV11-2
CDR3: ASSLGLLYT

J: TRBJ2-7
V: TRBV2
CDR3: ASSPTPNYEQY

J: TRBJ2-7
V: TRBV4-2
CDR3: ASSQDPGSRAYEQY

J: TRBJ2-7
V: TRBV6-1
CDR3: ASMGTGGTYEQY

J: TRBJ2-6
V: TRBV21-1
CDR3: ASSFGGRASGANVLT

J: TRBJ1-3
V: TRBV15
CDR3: ATSRGQSRDTIY

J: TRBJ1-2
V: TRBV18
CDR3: ASSPLEDFGGVDGYT

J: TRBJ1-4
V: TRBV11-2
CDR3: ASSISTGVGEKLF

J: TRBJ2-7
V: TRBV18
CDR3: ASSPAGLAAPEQY

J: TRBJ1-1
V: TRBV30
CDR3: AWTREGFNSNTEAF

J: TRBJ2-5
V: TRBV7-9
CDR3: ASSLAGGRETQY

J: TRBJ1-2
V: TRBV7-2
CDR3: ASSPRTGGGYT

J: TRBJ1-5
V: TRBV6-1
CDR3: ASSGDRALNQPQH

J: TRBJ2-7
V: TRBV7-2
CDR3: ASSLAGVNEQY

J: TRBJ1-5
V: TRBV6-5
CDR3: ASRRGNSNQPQH

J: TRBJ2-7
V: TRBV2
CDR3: ASRGTFSYEQY

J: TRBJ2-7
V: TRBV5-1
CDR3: ASSPGVLSREQY